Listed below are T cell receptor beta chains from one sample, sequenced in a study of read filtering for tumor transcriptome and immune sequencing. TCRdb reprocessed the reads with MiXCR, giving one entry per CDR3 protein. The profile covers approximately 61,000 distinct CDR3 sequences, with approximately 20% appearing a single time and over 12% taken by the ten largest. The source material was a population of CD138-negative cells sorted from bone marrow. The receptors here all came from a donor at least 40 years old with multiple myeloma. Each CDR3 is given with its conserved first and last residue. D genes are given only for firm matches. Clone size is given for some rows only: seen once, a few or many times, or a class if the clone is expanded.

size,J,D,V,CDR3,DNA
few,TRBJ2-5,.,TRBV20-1,CSARDQRTVETQYF,TGCAGTGCTAGAGACCAAAGGACCGTAGAGACCCAGTACTTC
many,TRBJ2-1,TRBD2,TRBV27,CASSISGGVFEQFF,TGTGCCAGCAGTATTAGCGGGGGCGTCTTTGAGCAGTTCTTC
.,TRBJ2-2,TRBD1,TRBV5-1,CASSLGQGAATGKLFF,TGCGCCAGCAGCCTAGGACAGGGGGCCGCAACCGGGAAGCTGTTTTTC
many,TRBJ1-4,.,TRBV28,CASSRRQAPKLFF,TGTGCCAGCAGTCGAAGGCAGGCCCCCAAACTGTTTTTT
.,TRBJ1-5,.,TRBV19,CDSSTRGGAYSLPQHF,TGTGACAGTAGTACCCGAGGTGGGGCGTATTCACTGCCCCAGCATTTT
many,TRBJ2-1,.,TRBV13,CASSYPGSWDEQFF,TGTGCCAGCAGCTACCCGGGATCCTGGGATGAGCAGTTCTTC
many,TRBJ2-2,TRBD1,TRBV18,CASSTTRGQGDTGELFF,TGTGCCAGCTCCACAACCCGAGGACAGGGCGACACCGGGGAGCTGTTTTTT
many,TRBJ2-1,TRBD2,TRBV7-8,CASSLLSGTSGRGNEQFF,TGTGCCAGCAGCTTACTCTCCGGGACTAGCGGGAGGGGTAATGAGCAGTTCTTC
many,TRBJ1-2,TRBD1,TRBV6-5,CASSPRDRAGYTF,TGTGCCAGCAGCCCACGGGACAGAGCCGGCTACACCTTC
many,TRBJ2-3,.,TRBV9,CASSPGLDTQYF,TGTGCCAGCAGCCCCGGTTTAGATACGCAGTATTTT
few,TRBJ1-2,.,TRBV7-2,CASSLGRGGSYGYTF,TGTGCCAGCAGCTTAGGAAGAGGGGGGTCTTATGGCTACACCTTC
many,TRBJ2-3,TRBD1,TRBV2,CATQSRGLSDTQYF,TGTGCCACTCAGTCCAGGGGGCTGTCAGATACGCAGTATTTT
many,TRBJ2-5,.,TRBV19,CASSIEGETQYF,TGTGCCAGTAGTATAGAGGGAGAGACCCAGTACTTC
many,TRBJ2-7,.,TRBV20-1,CSAMQRDGTYEQYF,TGCAGTGCCATGCAGCGAGATGGGACCTACGAGCAGTACTTC
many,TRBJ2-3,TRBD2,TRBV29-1,CSVEGTSGTDTQYF,TGCAGCGTTGAAGGGACTAGCGGTACAGATACGCAGTATTTT
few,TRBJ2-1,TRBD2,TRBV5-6,CASSRRRGETYNEQFF,TGTGCCAGCAGCAGAAGACGGGGGGAAACCTACAATGAGCAGTTCTTC
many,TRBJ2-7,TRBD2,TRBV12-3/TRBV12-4,CASSPRDSGFTTDHYEQYF,TGTGCCAGCAGTCCCCGGGATAGCGGGTTCACAACAGACCACTACGAGCAGTACTTC
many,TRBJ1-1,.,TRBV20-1,CSAAPVTEAFF,TGCAGCGCGGCCCCGGTCACTGAAGCTTTCTTT
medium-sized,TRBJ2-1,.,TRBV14,CASSQERGDEQFF,TGTGCCAGCAGCCAAGAGAGGGGGGATGAGCAGTTCTTC
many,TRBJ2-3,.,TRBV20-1,CSASGSTDTQYF,TGCAGTGCTAGCGGAAGCACAGATACGCAGTATTTT
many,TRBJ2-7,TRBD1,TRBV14,CASSQDKDRRYEQYF,TGTGCCAGCAGCCAAGATAAGGACAGGCGCTACGAGCAGTACTTC
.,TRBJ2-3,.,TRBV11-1,CASTLRDGADTQYF,TGTGCCAGCACCCTTCGGGACGGGGCAGATACGCAGTATTTT
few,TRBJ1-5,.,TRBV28,CASSFEVGNQPQHF,TGTGCCAGCAGTTTCGAGGTGGGCAATCAGCCCCAGCATTTT
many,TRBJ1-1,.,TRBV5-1,CASSEQGGNTEAFF,TGCGCCAGCAGCGAACAGGGAGGGAACACTGAAGCTTTCTTT
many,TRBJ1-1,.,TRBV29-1,CSVIRVNTEAFF,TGCAGCGTTATCAGGGTGAACACTGAAGCTTTCTTT
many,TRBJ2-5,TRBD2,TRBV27,CASSLRASGGVRETQYF,TGTGCCAGCAGTTTACGGGCTAGCGGGGGGGTAAGAGAGACCCAGTACTTC
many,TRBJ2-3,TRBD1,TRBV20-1,CSAFGQGGTDTQYF,TGCAGTGCTTTCGGACAGGGAGGTACAGATACGCAGTATTTT